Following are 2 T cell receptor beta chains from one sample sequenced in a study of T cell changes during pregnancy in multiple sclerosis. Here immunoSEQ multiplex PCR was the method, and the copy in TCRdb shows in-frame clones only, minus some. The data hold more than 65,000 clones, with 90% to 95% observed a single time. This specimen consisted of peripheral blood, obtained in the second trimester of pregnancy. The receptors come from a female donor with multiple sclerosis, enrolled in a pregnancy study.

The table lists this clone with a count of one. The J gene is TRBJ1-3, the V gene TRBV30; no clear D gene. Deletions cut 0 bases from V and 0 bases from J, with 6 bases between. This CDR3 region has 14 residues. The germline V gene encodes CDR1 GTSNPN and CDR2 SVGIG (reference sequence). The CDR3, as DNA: TGTGCCTGGAGTGTATCTCTCTCTGGAAACACCATATATTTT. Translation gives CAWSVSLSGNTIYF.

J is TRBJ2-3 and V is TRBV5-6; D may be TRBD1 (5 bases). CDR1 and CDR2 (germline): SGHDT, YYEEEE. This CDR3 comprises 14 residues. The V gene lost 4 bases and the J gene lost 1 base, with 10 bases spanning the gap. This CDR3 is CASSGLQGTDTQYF. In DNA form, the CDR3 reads TGTGCCAGCAGCGGATTACAGGGCACAGATACGCAGTATTTT.